Listed below are T cell receptor beta chains from one sample, sequenced in a study of blood T cells in healthy people across ages. TCRdb re-called the 5' RACE reads through MiXCR, storing one row per CDR3 protein. Of around 820,000 distinct CDR3 sequences in the sample, roughly 25% were seen once. This sample was shared with a second study, whose subject was T cells of mothers and their children.

Sequencing was carried out using blood. Source of these receptors: a boy younger than 18 in good health. The CDR3 runs from the conserved cysteine through the conserved F or W. Fields, in order: clone size, J gene, D gene, V gene, CDR3 DNA, CDR3 protein. D genes are given only for firm matches. Clone size is not always given. Where it is, it says once, few, many or a class for expanded clones.

size: few
J: TRBJ2-7
D: NA
V: TRBV30
DNA: TGTGCCTGGAGGGCCTCCTACGAGCAGTACTTC
CDR3: CAWRASYEQYF

size: few
J: TRBJ2-6
D: NA
V: TRBV4-3
DNA: TGCGCCAGCAGCCAAGAAGGTCCGGCCTCTGGGGCCAACGTCCTGACTTTC
CDR3: CASSQEGPASGANVLTF

size: many
J: TRBJ1-2
D: NA
V: TRBV5-1
DNA: TGCGCCAGCAGGTCCGGGACGGGCTATGGCTACACCTTC
CDR3: CASRSGTGYGYTF

size: few
J: TRBJ2-1
D: NA
V: TRBV6-6
DNA: TGTGCCAGCAGTTACGAGAGGAATGAGCAGTTCTTC
CDR3: CASSYERNEQFF

size: NA
J: TRBJ1-2
D: TRBD1
V: TRBV20-1
DNA: TGCAGTGGCAGGGACAGGAAGACTAACTATGGCTACACCTTC
CDR3: CSGRDRKTNYGYTF

size: NA
J: TRBJ2-7
D: NA
V: TRBV10-3
DNA: TGTGCCATCAGTGAGTCCTTACGGGGGCTAGGGGAGCAGTACTTC
CDR3: CAISESLRGLGEQYF

size: NA
J: TRBJ2-1
D: NA
V: TRBV7-9
DNA: TGTGCCAGCAGCTCCCTGAGGTCTAGCTCCTACAATGAGCAGTTCTTC
CDR3: CASSSLRSSSYNEQFF

size: few
J: TRBJ2-5
D: NA
V: TRBV7-2
DNA: TGTGCCAGCAATCGAGCACCGGAGACCCAGTACTTC
CDR3: CASNRAPETQYF

size: NA
J: TRBJ2-4
D: TRBD2
V: TRBV7-2
DNA: TGTGCCAGCAGCTTAGATCCTAGCGGGGCCGCAGGGGCCAAAAACATTCAGTACTTC
CDR3: CASSLDPSGAAGAKNIQYF

size: few
J: TRBJ1-2
D: TRBD1
V: TRBV7-9
DNA: TGTGCCAGCAGCTTGTCCGGGACAGGCCCTTATGGCTACACCTTC
CDR3: CASSLSGTGPYGYTF

size: NA
J: TRBJ2-7
D: NA
V: TRBV20-1
DNA: TGCAGTGCCGGAGCCCCGGGACCCACCTCCTACGAGCAGTACTTC
CDR3: CSAGAPGPTSYEQYF

size: once
J: TRBJ1-5
D: NA
V: TRBV7-8
DNA: TGTGCCAGCAGCTTGATTGAGGGCGGGAAGAATCAGCCCCAGCATTTT
CDR3: CASSLIEGGKNQPQHF

size: few
J: TRBJ2-3
D: TRBD2
V: TRBV29-1
DNA: TGCAGCGCCCCGGGACTAGCGGGAGATACGCAGTATTTT
CDR3: CSAPGLAGDTQYF

size: NA
J: TRBJ1-5
D: TRBD1
V: TRBV29-1
DNA: TGCAGCGTCTTGGAGACAGGGGAGCAGCCCCAGCATTTT
CDR3: CSVLETGEQPQHF

size: few
J: TRBJ1-4
D: TRBD1
V: TRBV4-1
DNA: TGCGCCAGCAGCCAAGAGAGGACAGGGAGCCGAAAACTGTTTTTT
CDR3: CASSQERTGSRKLFF

size: NA
J: TRBJ2-1
D: NA
V: TRBV20-1
DNA: TGCAGTGCTATGGACGGGACACACTACAATGAGCAGTTCTTC
CDR3: CSAMDGTHYNEQFF

size: NA
J: TRBJ2-1
D: NA
V: TRBV5-1
DNA: TGCGCCAGCGGCACCGGGGATTCCTCCTACAATGAGCAGTTCTTC
CDR3: CASGTGDSSYNEQFF

size: few
J: TRBJ2-5
D: NA
V: TRBV6-5
DNA: TGTGCCAGCAGTCCTGCGGGCAGGGCAGAAGAGACCCAGTACTTC
CDR3: CASSPAGRAEETQYF

size: NA
J: TRBJ2-2
D: NA
V: TRBV4-1
DNA: TGCGCCAGCAGCCAAGAGGGGGCCCCCGGGGAGCTGTTTTTT
CDR3: CASSQEGAPGELFF

size: NA
J: TRBJ1-4
D: NA
V: TRBV6-5
DNA: TGTGCCAGCAGTTACTCGATCGAGAGGACTAATGAAAAACTGTTTTTT
CDR3: CASSYSIERTNEKLFF

size: NA
J: TRBJ2-7
D: TRBD2
V: TRBV6-1
DNA: TGTGCCAGCAGTGGTTCTCGCGGGGGAGCCTACGAGCAGTACTTC
CDR3: CASSGSRGGAYEQYF

size: few
J: TRBJ1-3
D: NA
V: TRBV29-1
DNA: TGCAGCGTTGATGGGGGCAATGAGGACACCATATATTTT
CDR3: CSVDGGNEDTIYF

size: few
J: TRBJ2-5
D: NA
V: TRBV7-3
DNA: TGTGCCAGCAGCTTAAGTTTCGGGGCTTGGGAGACCCAGTACTTC
CDR3: CASSLSFGAWETQYF

size: NA
J: TRBJ2-5
D: NA
V: TRBV7-2
DNA: TGTGCCAGCAGCTTAGCCCAGACTAGCCAAGAGACCCAGTACTTC
CDR3: CASSLAQTSQETQYF

size: NA
J: TRBJ1-1
D: NA
V: TRBV4-1
DNA: TGCGCCAGCAGCCAAGATTCCGGGGGGACGACTGAAGCTTTCTTT
CDR3: CASSQDSGGTTEAFF

size: NA
J: TRBJ2-5
D: NA
V: TRBV29-1
DNA: TGCAGCGTCGAAGCGTCCGTGGAGACCCAGTACTTC
CDR3: CSVEASVETQYF

size: NA
J: TRBJ1-6
D: NA
V: TRBV4-1
DNA: TGCGCCAGCAGCCACGAACATAATTCACCCCTCCACTTT
CDR3: CASSHEHNSPLHF

size: NA
J: TRBJ2-1
D: TRBD2
V: TRBV29-1
DNA: TGCAGCGTTGAGACACTAGCGAGAACCTACAATGAGCAGTTCTTC
CDR3: CSVETLARTYNEQFF

size: NA
J: TRBJ2-4
D: NA
V: TRBV20-1
DNA: TGCAGTGCCAGATCCGGGCCACCGGACTACTTC
CDR3: CSARSGPPDYF

size: NA
J: TRBJ2-3
D: NA
V: TRBV4-2
DNA: TGTGCCAGCAGCCAAGAAGGGCCGAATCCCACAGATACGCAGTATTTT
CDR3: CASSQEGPNPTDTQYF

size: few
J: TRBJ2-1
D: TRBD2
V: TRBV5-1
DNA: TGCGCCAGCAGATTAACTAGCGGGGTGCACAATGAGCAGTTCTTC
CDR3: CASRLTSGVHNEQFF

size: few
J: TRBJ2-3
D: TRBD2
V: TRBV7-8
DNA: TGTGCCAGCAGCTTACATAGCGGGGGGTTAGATACGCAGTATTTT
CDR3: CASSLHSGGLDTQYF

size: few
J: TRBJ2-7
D: NA
V: TRBV12-3/TRBV12-4
DNA: TGTGCCAGCAGTTTAGACATAGGCTACCTCTACGAGCAGTACTTC
CDR3: CASSLDIGYLYEQYF

size: NA
J: TRBJ2-7
D: NA
V: TRBV28
DNA: TGTGCCAGCAGTGAGGGTCTTACCCCTTACGAGCAGTACTTC
CDR3: CASSEGLTPYEQYF

size: NA
J: TRBJ2-5
D: TRBD1
V: TRBV11-2
DNA: TGTGCCAGCAGTCCGGACAGGGAACGAGAGACCCAGTACTTC
CDR3: CASSPDRERETQYF

size: NA
J: TRBJ1-4
D: NA
V: TRBV9
DNA: TGTGCCAGCAGCTCCCGGATGGGGACTAATGAAAAACTGTTTTTT
CDR3: CASSSRMGTNEKLFF

size: NA
J: TRBJ2-2
D: NA
V: TRBV25-1
DNA: TGTGCCAGCAGTCCCCGGCTCCTTAACACCGGGGAGCTGTTTTTT
CDR3: CASSPRLLNTGELFF

size: NA
J: TRBJ1-1
D: NA
V: TRBV6-2/TRBV6-3
DNA: TGTGCCAGCAGTTACGCGGGACGGGCCAACACTGAAGCTTTCTTT
CDR3: CASSYAGRANTEAFF

size: NA
J: TRBJ1-5
D: NA
V: TRBV20-1
DNA: TGCAGTGCCAGCACGAAGGGGGGCAATCAGCCCCAGCATTTT
CDR3: CSASTKGGNQPQHF

size: NA
J: TRBJ1-5
D: NA
V: TRBV4-2
DNA: TGTGCCAGCAGCCAAGAAGGGGAGAGCAATCAGCCCCAGCATTTT
CDR3: CASSQEGESNQPQHF

size: NA
J: TRBJ2-1
D: TRBD2
V: TRBV20-1
DNA: TGCAGTGCTAGATCAACTAAGTGGACTAGCGGCACCTACAATGAGCAGTTCTTC
CDR3: CSARSTKWTSGTYNEQFF

size: NA
J: TRBJ1-1
D: TRBD1
V: TRBV18
DNA: TGTGCCAGCTCACCACGGGGGACAGATAACACTGAAGCTTTCTTT
CDR3: CASSPRGTDNTEAFF

size: NA
J: TRBJ1-2
D: NA
V: TRBV28
DNA: TGTGCCAGCAGTCCCAGACCGCCTTCTAACTATGGCTACACCTTC
CDR3: CASSPRPPSNYGYTF

size: few
J: TRBJ2-1
D: NA
V: TRBV10-2
DNA: TGCGCCAGCAGTGAAGGCCAGGGCTACAATGAGCAGTTCTTC
CDR3: CASSEGQGYNEQFF

size: NA
J: TRBJ2-2
D: NA
V: TRBV6-2/TRBV6-3
DNA: TGTGCCAGCAGTCCCCCGGAGGGGGACACCGGGGAGCTGTTTTTT
CDR3: CASSPPEGDTGELFF

size: NA
J: TRBJ2-1
D: TRBD2
V: TRBV4-3
DNA: TGCGCCAGCAGCCAATACCCCGGGACTAGCGGGAGAAATGAGCAGTTCTTC
CDR3: CASSQYPGTSGRNEQFF

size: NA
J: TRBJ2-2
D: NA
V: TRBV12-3/TRBV12-4
DNA: TGTGCCAGCACTTACCCTAACACCGGGGAGCTGTTTTTT
CDR3: CASTYPNTGELFF

size: NA
J: TRBJ2-7
D: TRBD2
V: TRBV24-1
DNA: TGTGCCACCAGTCGGGGGGAGACCTACGAGCAGTACTTC
CDR3: CATSRGETYEQYF